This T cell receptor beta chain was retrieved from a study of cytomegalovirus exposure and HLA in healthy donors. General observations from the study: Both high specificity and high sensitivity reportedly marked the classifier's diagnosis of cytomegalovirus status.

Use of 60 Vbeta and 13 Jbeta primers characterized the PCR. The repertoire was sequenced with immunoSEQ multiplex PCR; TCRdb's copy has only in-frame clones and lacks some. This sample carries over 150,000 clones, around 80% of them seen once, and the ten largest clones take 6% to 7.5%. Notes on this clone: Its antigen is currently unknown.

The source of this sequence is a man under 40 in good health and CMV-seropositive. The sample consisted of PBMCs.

CDR3 sequence reads: CASSLVEYNEQFF. The CDR3 nucleotides read TGTGCCAGCAGCTTGGTGGAGTACAATGAGCAGTTCTTC. The gene calls are TRBV5-6 and TRBJ2-1, with D uncertain. V shed 0 bases and J shed 4 bases, with 5 bases lying between them. Germline V gene lookup returns CDR1 SGHDT and CDR2 YYEEEE. The CDR3 contains 13 residues. The full variable domain, its missing parts supplied by reference TRBV5-6 and TRBJ2-1, is DAGVTQSPTHLIKTRGQQVTLRCSPKSGHDTVSWYQQALGQGPQFIFQYYEEEERQRGNFPDRFSGHQFPNYSSELNVNALLLGDSALYLCASSLVEYNEQFFGPGTRLTVL.